This TCR beta chain was obtained from a study of beta chain features in type 1 diabetes. The trim removed 5 bases at V and 1 base at J, leaving 16 bases unmatched. This CDR3 has 18 residues. Germline V gene sequence: CDR1 SEHNR, CDR2 FQNEAQ (reference sequence). This clone was seen a handful of times. What it binds is not known. Expressed TCRB transcripts were sequenced because the isolated RNA had all been reverse transcribed beforehand. Libraries were prepared by immunoSEQ multiplex PCR; TCRdb keeps only in-frame clonotypes and omits some of them. This sample has roughly 290,000 clones; about 15% occur once, and the top ten carry roughly 0.015%. Study-wide results and caveats: In every one of the four CD4+ subsets, TCRB CDR3s were moderately but significantly shorter in Type 1 diabetes patients.

V gene TRBV7-9 combines with J gene TRBJ2-7, with TRBD1 matching over 8 bases. The sample taken for sequencing was naive CD4+ T cells from blood. The receptor was derived from a young man with type 1 diabetes. The CDR3 bases are TGTGCCAGCAGCCCCCCGGACAGGGAGTTTTACGGGTCCTACGAGCAGTACTTC. Translating it yields CASSPPDREFYGSYEQYF.